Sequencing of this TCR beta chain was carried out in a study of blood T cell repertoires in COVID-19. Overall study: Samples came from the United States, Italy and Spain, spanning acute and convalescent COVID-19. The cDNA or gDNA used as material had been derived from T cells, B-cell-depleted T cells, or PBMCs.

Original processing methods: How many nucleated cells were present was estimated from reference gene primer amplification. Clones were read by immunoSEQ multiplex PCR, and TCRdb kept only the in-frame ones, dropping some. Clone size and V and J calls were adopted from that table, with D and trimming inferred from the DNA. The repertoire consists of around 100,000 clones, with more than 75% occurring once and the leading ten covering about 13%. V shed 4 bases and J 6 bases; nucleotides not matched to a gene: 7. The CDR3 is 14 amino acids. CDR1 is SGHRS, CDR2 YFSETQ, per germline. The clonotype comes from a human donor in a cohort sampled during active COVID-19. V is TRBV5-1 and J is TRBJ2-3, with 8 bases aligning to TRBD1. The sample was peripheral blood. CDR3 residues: CASSTGTGTDTQYF. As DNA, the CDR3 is TGCGCCAGCAGCACCGGGACAGGTACGGATACGCAGTATTTT.